The clone carrying this T cell receptor beta chain was counted once. Followed longitudinally, the Seattle patients had been enrolled during active infection. In the original processing: For nucleated cells, counts were estimated from reference gene primer amplification. This table comes from immunoSEQ multiplex PCR, and its TCRdb copy is limited to in-frame clones, with some not included. V, J and clone size were drawn from that table, and D and trimming were deduced from the DNA. The table lists about 480,000 clones, 85% to 90% of them singletons. These data originate in a study of blood T cell repertoires in COVID-19. Study summary: The samples span acute and convalescent COVID-19 from the United States, Italy and Spain. From T cells, B-cell-depleted T cells, or PBMCs came the material, which was cDNA or gDNA.

The ends were cut back, 3 bases at V and 2 bases at J, with 8 bases in the middle. The germline CDR1 and CDR2 sequences are KGHSH and LQKENI. The CDR3 runs to 14 residues. This sequence originates from a woman aged 50 to 65 with COVID-19, enrolled during active disease. Source material: peripheral blood. The chain joins TRBV18 to TRBJ1-3, with a possible D match to TRBD1 (6 bases). The CDR3 sequence is CASSPAGAGNTIYF. Written as DNA, the CDR3 is TGTGCCAGCTCACCCGCAGGGGCTGGAAACACCATATATTTT.